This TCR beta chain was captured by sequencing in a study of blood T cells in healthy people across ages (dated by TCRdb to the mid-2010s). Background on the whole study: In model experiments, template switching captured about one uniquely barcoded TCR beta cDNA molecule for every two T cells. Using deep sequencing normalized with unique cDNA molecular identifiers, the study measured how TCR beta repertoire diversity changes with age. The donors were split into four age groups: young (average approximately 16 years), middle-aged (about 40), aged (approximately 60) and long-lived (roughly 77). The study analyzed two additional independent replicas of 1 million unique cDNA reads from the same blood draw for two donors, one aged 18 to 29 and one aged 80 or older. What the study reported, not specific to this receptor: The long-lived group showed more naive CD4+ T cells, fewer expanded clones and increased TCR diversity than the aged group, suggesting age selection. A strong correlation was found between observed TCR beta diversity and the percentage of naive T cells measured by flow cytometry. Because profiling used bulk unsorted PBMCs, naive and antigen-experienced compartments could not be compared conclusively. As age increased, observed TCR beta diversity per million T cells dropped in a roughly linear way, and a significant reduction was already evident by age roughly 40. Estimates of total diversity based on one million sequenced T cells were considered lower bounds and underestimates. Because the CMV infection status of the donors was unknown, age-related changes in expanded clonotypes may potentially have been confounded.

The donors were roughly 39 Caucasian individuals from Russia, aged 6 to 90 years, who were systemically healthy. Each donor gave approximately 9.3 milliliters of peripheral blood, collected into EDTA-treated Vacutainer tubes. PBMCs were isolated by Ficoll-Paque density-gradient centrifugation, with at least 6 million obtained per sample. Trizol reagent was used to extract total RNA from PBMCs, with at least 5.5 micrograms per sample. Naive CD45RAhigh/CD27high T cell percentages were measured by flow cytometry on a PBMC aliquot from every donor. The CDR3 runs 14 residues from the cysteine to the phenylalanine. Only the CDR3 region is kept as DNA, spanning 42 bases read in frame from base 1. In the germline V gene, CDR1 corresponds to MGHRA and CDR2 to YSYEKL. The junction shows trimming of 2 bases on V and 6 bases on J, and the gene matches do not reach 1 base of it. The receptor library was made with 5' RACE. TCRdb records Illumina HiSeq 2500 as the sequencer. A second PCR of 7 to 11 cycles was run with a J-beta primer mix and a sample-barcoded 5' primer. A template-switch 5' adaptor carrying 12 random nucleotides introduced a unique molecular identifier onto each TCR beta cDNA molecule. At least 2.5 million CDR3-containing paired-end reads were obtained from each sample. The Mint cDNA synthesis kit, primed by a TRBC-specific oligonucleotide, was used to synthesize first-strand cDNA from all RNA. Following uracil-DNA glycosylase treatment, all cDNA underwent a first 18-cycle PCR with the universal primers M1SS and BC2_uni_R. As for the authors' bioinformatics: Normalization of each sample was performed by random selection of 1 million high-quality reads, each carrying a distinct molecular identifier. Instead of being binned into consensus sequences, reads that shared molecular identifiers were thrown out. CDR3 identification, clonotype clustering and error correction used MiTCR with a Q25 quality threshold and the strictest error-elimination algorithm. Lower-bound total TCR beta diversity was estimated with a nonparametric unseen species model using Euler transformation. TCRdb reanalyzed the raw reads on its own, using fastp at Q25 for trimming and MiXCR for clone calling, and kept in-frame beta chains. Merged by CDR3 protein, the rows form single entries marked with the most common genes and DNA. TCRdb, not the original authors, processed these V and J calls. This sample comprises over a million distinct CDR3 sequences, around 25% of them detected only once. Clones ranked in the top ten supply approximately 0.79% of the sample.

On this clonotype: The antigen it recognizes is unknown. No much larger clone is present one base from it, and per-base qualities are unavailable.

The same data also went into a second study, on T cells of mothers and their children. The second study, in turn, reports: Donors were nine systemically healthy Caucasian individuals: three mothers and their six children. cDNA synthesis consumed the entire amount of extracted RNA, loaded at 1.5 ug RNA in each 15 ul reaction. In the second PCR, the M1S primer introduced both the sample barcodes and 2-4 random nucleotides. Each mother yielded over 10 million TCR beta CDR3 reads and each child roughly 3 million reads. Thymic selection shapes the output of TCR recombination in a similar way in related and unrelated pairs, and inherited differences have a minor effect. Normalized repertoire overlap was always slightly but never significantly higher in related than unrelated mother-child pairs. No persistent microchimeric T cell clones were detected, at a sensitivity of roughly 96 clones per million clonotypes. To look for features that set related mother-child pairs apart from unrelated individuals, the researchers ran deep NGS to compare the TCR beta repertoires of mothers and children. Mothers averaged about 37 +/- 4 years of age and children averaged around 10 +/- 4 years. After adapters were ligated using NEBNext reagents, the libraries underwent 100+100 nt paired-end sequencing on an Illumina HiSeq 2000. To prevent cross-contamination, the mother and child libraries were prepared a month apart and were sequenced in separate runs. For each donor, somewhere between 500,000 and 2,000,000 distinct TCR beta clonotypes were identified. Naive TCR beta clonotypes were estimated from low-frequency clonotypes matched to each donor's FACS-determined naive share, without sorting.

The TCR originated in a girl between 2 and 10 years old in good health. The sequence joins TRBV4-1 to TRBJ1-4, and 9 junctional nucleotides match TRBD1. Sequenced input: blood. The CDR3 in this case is CASSQWTGDEKLFF. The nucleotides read TGCGCCAGCAGCCAATGGACAGGGGATGAAAAACTGTTTTTT.